This TCR beta chain is from a study of T cell responses to AZD1222 COVID-19 vaccine. Germline V lookup: CDR1 SNHLY, CDR2 FYNNEI. The V segment lost 5 bases and the J segment 6 bases; nucleotides outside the gene matches: 9. This CDR3 region has 14 residues. This table comes from immunoSEQ multiplex PCR, and its TCRdb copy is limited to in-frame clones, with some not included. The table records 98,000 or so clones, about 82% of them present only once. The sample was peripheral blood, taken on day 0 of AZD1222 vaccination. This chain joins TRBV2 and TRBJ1-1; 7 positions match TRBD1. The source of this sequence is an adult in good health. For the CDR3, the DNA is TGTGCCAGCAGTTACCGGGACAGCCAGCCTGAAGCTTTCTTT. Its translation is CASSYRDSQPEAFF.